This TCR beta chain originates from a study of blood T cell repertoires in COVID-19. The CDR3 covers 14 residues. The V gene end was trimmed by 2 bases and the J gene end by 1 base; junction bases not matched to a gene: 1. From germline, CDR1 is MNHEY and CDR2 SMNVEV (reference sequence). This clone was counted a single time. The same CDR3 is also encoded by other DNA sequences in this sample. Profiled with immunoSEQ multiplex PCR; TCRdb holds only in-frame clones, not every one. There are 250,000 to 300,000 clones in the sample; about nine tenths occur only once, and around 10% lies in the top ten. The clonotype originates from a woman aged 25 to 39 with COVID-19, enrolled during active disease. The material sequenced was peripheral blood. The chain joins TRBV27 to TRBJ2-7, with TRBD1 matching over 8 bases. The CDR3 loop reads CASSLTGGSYEQYF. CDR3 DNA: TGTGCCAGCAGTTTAACAGGGGGGTCCTACGAGCAGTACTTC.